A selection of T cell receptor beta chains follows, all from one sample in a study of response to subunit inactivated influenza vaccine. TCRdb independently ran MiXCR on the RT-PCR reads; one entry per CDR3 protein. The profile shows roughly 570,000 distinct CDR3 sequences, approximately 13% of them singletons. Source: PBMCs from blood, taken roughly 45 days after vaccination. The receptors originated from a man aged 50-60 years who received an inactivated influenza vaccine. The CDR3 runs from the conserved cysteine through the conserved F or W. A D gene is named only where the DNA matches it firmly. Size is omitted from some rows. Given values are once, few, many or a class for expanded clones.

>TRBJ1-1|NA|NA|TRBV14
TGTGCCAGCTGCAAAGCATTGAACACTGAAGCTTTCTTT
CASCKALNTEAFF
>TRBJ2-6|many|TRBD2|TRBV29-1
TGCAGCGTTTTCAGCGGGGAGCGAACATCTGGGGCCAACGTCCTGACTTTC
CSVFSGERTSGANVLTF
>TRBJ2-3|few|TRBD2|TRBV6-2/TRBV6-3
TGTGCCAGCAGTTACTCGAGCGGGGGACGCACAGATACGCAGTATTTT
CASSYSSGGRTDTQYF
>TRBJ2-2|NA|NA|TRBV12-3/TRBV12-4
TGTGCCAGCAGTTTAGATTTTCGCACCGGGGCCGGGGAGCTGTTTTTT
CASSLDFRTGAGELFF
>TRBJ2-2|few|TRBD2|TRBV6-1
TGTGCCAGCAGCGAACTAGCGAGAGGAAACACCGGGGAGCTGTTTTTT
CASSELARGNTGELFF
>TRBJ2-7|many|NA|TRBV20-1
TGCAGTGCTATAAGGCAGACGCGCTATCCCCTACGAGGTGGGCAGTACTTC
CSAIRQTRYPLRGGQYF
>TRBJ2-3|many|TRBD1|TRBV20-1
TGCAGTGCTGGAAGACCGGGACAGAACACAGATACGCAGTATTTT
CSAGRPGQNTDTQYF
>TRBJ1-1|few|TRBD1|TRBV20-1
TGCAGTGCGACCGGGACAGGTTTGAACACTGAAGCTTTCTTT
CSATGTGLNTEAFF
>TRBJ2-5|few|TRBD2|TRBV4-2
TGTGCCAGCAGCCAAGATTCGACCGCGGGGGGTAAAGAGACCCAGTACTTC
CASSQDSTAGGKETQYF
>TRBJ2-3|NA|NA|TRBV2
TGTGCCAGCAGAACCGGGACGCAGTATTTT
CASRTGTQYF
>TRBJ2-5|few|TRBD2|TRBV5-1
TGCGCCAGCAGCCAGACTAGCGGGACGGAGACCCAGTACTTC
CASSQTSGTETQYF
>TRBJ2-1|NA|NA|TRBV2
TGTGCCAGCAGTCCCGGTGGGGGCCTCCGGGGGAATGAGCAGTTCTTC
CASSPGGGLRGNEQFF
>TRBJ1-1|NA|NA|TRBV6-2/TRBV6-3
TGTGCCAGCAGTTCGGGAGAACAGTGGAGCACTGAAGCTTTCTTT
CASSSGEQWSTEAFF
>TRBJ2-2|many|NA|TRBV20-1
TGCAGTCCAAACACCGGGGAGCTGTTTTTT
CSPNTGELFF
>TRBJ2-7|few|TRBD1|TRBV27
TGTGCCAGCTGTAAACAGGGGTTGGGCTACGAGCAGTACTTC
CASCKQGLGYEQYF
>TRBJ2-1|few|NA|TRBV20-1
TGCAGTGCTGGCCGGGACCCAGTTTACAATGAGCAGTTCTTC
CSAGRDPVYNEQFF
>TRBJ1-1|few|NA|TRBV11-2
TGTGCCAGCAGCTCCGGTGGGGGACCTAACACTGAAGCTTTCTTT
CASSSGGGPNTEAFF
>TRBJ2-2|NA|NA|TRBV7-9
TGTGCCAGCAGCCGGGACCTGAACACCGGGGAGCTGTTTTTT
CASSRDLNTGELFF
>TRBJ1-1|NA|NA|TRBV2
TGTGCCAGCAGTGACAAAGGGGGAAGGACTGAAGCTTTCTTT
CASSDKGGRTEAFF
>TRBJ2-1|many|NA|TRBV15
TGTGCCACCAGCAGAGATTGGGGGCCTGAGCAGTTCTTC
CATSRDWGPEQFF
>TRBJ2-3|many|TRBD2|TRBV5-1
TGCGCCAGCAGCGCCGGGACTAGCGGATCCACAGATACGCAGTATTTT
CASSAGTSGSTDTQYF
>TRBJ2-7|few|NA|TRBV27
TGTGCCAGCAGTTTAAATCTTTTCTTCGGAGAGGGGGGCGAGCAGTACTTC
CASSLNLFFGEGGEQYF
>TRBJ2-7|many|TRBD1|TRBV9
TGTGCCAGCAGCGTAGACCCGACAGGGCGGACCTACGAGCAGTACTTC
CASSVDPTGRTYEQYF
>TRBJ2-7|NA|NA|TRBV4-3
TGCGCCAGCAGTCAAGGGGGGGGGGCCAAATACGAGCAGTACTTC
CASSQGGGAKYEQYF
>TRBJ2-7|NA|TRBD2|TRBV18
TGTGCCAGCTCAATCGGACTAGCGGGGGGAAGCTCCTACGAGCAGTACTTC
CASSIGLAGGSSYEQYF
>TRBJ2-6|few|NA|TRBV20-1
TGCAGCGCACCCAGGGCTGGGGCCAACGTCCTGACTTTC
CSAPRAGANVLTF
>TRBJ2-3|NA|NA|TRBV5-4
TGTGCCAGCAGCTCAGGCGGCGGTCTCACAGATACGCAGTATTTT
CASSSGGGLTDTQYF
>TRBJ2-5|NA|NA|TRBV7-8
TGTGCCAGCAGCTACGGACTACAAGAGACCCAGTACTTC
CASSYGLQETQYF
>TRBJ1-6|few|TRBD1|TRBV13
TGTGCCAGCAGCTCAGCCCGACAGGGGGGATATAATTCACCCCTCCACTTT
CASSSARQGGYNSPLHF
>TRBJ2-7|few|TRBD2|TRBV7-2
TGTGCCAGCAGCTTAGTTGTAGCGGGAGTGTTCGGGGAGCAGTACTTC
CASSLVVAGVFGEQYF
>TRBJ2-5|NA|TRBD1|TRBV28
TGTGCCAGCAGTTTACGAGGGACAGTATGGGGCGAGACCCAGTACTTC
CASSLRGTVWGETQYF
>TRBJ2-1|few|NA|TRBV10-3
TGTGCCATCAGTGACTTCGATGGGGGCAGGGCGGGTAATGAGCAGTTCTTC
CAISDFDGGRAGNEQFF
>TRBJ2-5|many|NA|TRBV7-7
TGTGCTAGCAGCTCCCCCGGAACCGGGACCCAGTACTTC
CASSSPGTGTQYF
>TRBJ1-2|few|NA|TRBV4-3
TGCGCCAGCAGCCAAGTAACCCAGGCCGATAACTATGGCTACACCTTC
CASSQVTQADNYGYTF
>TRBJ2-7|NA|NA|TRBV29-1
TGCAGCGTTGTCCAGGGATATTCGTACGAGCAGTACTTC
CSVVQGYSYEQYF
>TRBJ2-1|many|NA|TRBV3-1
TGTGCCAGCAGCCAAGATCTCGGACTCTCGTACAATGAGCAGTTCTTC
CASSQDLGLSYNEQFF
>TRBJ2-1|few|NA|TRBV10-2
TGCGCCAGCAGGGACAGTCACAATGAGCAGTTCTTC
CASRDSHNEQFF
>TRBJ2-2|few|NA|TRBV7-7
TGTGCCAGCAGCTCCCTTGAAACCGGGGAGCTGTTTTTT
CASSSLETGELFF
>TRBJ2-5|many|NA|TRBV6-6
TGTGCCAGCAGTCGGGCCGCGGCGGAGACCCAGTACTTC
CASSRAAAETQYF
>TRBJ2-7|NA|NA|TRBV7-9
TGTGCCAGCAGCTCCGGGACCTACATCTACGAGCAGTACTTC
CASSSGTYIYEQYF
>TRBJ1-1|NA|TRBD1|TRBV3-1
TGTGCCAGCACCGCAACAGGGGGTCTCACTGAAGCTTTCTTT
CASTATGGLTEAFF
>TRBJ2-5|many|NA|TRBV18
TGTGCCAGCTCACCTCCAGGGAAAGAGACCCAGTACTTC
CASSPPGKETQYF
>TRBJ2-7|many|TRBD2|TRBV5-5
TGTGCCAGCAGCCTGGGACTAGCGGAGATCTCCTACGAGCAGTACTTC
CASSLGLAEISYEQYF
>TRBJ2-5|NA|TRBD2|TRBV7-2
TGTGCCAGCAGCTTACTAGGGACTAGCGGGGGACAAGAGACCCAGTACTTC
CASSLLGTSGGQETQYF
>TRBJ1-1|NA|TRBD1|TRBV5-1
TGCGCCAGCAGCCAACAGGGGAGATACACTGAAGCTTTCTTT
CASSQQGRYTEAFF
>TRBJ2-3|few|TRBD2|TRBV6-1
TGTGCCAGCAGGTCGACTAGCGGGGGGGTGTCAGATACGCAGTATTTT
CASRSTSGGVSDTQYF
>TRBJ2-3|few|NA|TRBV6-1
TGTGCCAGCAGTGAAGTGGGACTCCAGCCCACAGATACGCAGTATTTT
CASSEVGLQPTDTQYF
>TRBJ2-7|few|TRBD2|TRBV7-2
TGTGCCAGCACCCGACTAGCGTCGAGCTCCTACGAGCAGTACTTC
CASTRLASSSYEQYF
>TRBJ2-3|NA|TRBD1|TRBV20-1
TGCAGTGCTAGGATATTCGGGACAGGGTCCACAGATACGCAGTATTTT
CSARIFGTGSTDTQYF
>TRBJ1-4|many|TRBD1|TRBV5-1
TGCGCCAGCAGCTCTGCCGGGGACAGGGCTGAAAAACTGTTTTTT
CASSSAGDRAEKLFF
>TRBJ1-5|NA|NA|TRBV5-6
TGTGCCAGCAGCTTGGCCGGGAGGCTGAATCAGCCCCAGCATTTT
CASSLAGRLNQPQHF
>TRBJ1-1|NA|NA|TRBV24-1
TGTGCCACCGCCAGCCTACAGGGAGGTGAAGCTTTCTTT
CATASLQGGEAFF
>TRBJ1-2|few|TRBD1|TRBV18
TGTGCCAGCTCACCGAAGCTGGGACAGGGGAACTATGGCTACACCTTC
CASSPKLGQGNYGYTF
>TRBJ2-5|few|TRBD1|TRBV4-2
TGTGCCAGCAGCCCGGGCCGGACAGGGGAAGAGACCCAGTACTTC
CASSPGRTGEETQYF
>TRBJ2-7|few|NA|TRBV12-3/TRBV12-4
TGTGCCAGCAGTACCAACACGATTACCTACGAGCAGTACTTC
CASSTNTITYEQYF
>TRBJ2-7|few|TRBD1|TRBV20-1
TGCAGTGCTAGAGGGGACAGGGGGCGCGAGCAGTACTTC
CSARGDRGREQYF
>TRBJ2-1|NA|TRBD2|TRBV20-1
TGCAGTGCTAGAGGCCCCCTAGCGGGGTTATACAATGAGCAGTTCTTC
CSARGPLAGLYNEQFF